This TCR beta chain was documented in a study of breast tumors, draining lymph nodes, adjacent tissues. This CDR3 contains 17 residues. Germline V gives CDR1 SGDLS, CDR2 YYNGEE. After removal of 7 bases from V and 2 bases from J, the junction contained 11 bases not matched to a gene. Overall study findings and caveats: Data only fit, rather than demonstrated, lymph node origin of most tumor T cells. Tumors had less TCR diversity than lymph nodes, more than nontumor tissue. Most tumor T cells seemingly derive from lymph node, then expand in tumor. Luminal-like breast cancer showed significantly higher tumor–nontumor repertoire similarity than basal-like.

The lymph nodes were axillary draining lymph nodes from breast cancer patients. A word on this clonotype: Its antigen is not known.

Using its own MiXCR run on the multiplex PCR reads, TCRdb lists one record per CDR3 protein. The data contain fewer than 250,000 distinct CDR3 sequences, 32% of them singletons. This clonotype was sampled from a female donor with breast cancer. Some clones in this sample may be carry-over from other donors' samples. V usage is TRBV9 and J usage is TRBJ2-3; 12 bases are shared with TRBD2. Material for sequencing was axillary lymph node tissue. This chain's CDR3 is CASSTLRLAGATDTQYF. The CDR3 coding sequence is TGTGCCAGCTCCACCCTAAGACTAGCGGGGGCCACAGATACGCAGTATTTT.